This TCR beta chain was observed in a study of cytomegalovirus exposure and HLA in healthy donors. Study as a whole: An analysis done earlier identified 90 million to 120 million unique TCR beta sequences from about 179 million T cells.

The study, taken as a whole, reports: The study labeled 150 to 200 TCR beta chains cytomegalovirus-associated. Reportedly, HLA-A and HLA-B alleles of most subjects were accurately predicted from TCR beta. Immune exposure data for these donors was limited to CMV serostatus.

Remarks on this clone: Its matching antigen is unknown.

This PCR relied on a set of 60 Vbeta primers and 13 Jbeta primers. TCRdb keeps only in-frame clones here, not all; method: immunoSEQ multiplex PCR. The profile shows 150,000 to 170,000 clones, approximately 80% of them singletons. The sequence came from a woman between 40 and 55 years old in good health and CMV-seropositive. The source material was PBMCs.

This CDR3 reads CAWSVQGKTYGYTF. The CDR3 DNA sequence: TGTGCCTGGAGTGTACAGGGAAAAACCTATGGCTACACCTTC. V is TRBV30 and J is TRBJ1-2, with D possibly TRBD1 on 6 matching bases. CDR3 length equals 14 residues. V was trimmed by 0 bases and J by 4 bases, leaving 12 bases between them. Germline CDR1 is GTSNPN and CDR2 is SVGIG (reference sequence).